This T cell receptor beta chain was recovered during a study of spatial heterogeneity in lung cancer. Study in general: Raw sequencing reads included, on average, more than ten appearances of each unique TCR and UMI combination.

This clonotype was recorded at least ten times. Trimming left V 6 bases short and J 4 bases short, with 12 bases between. Germline V CDR1 and CDR2: MNHNY, SVGAGI (reference sequence). The CDR3 loop spans 13 amino acids. Documented time point: sample taken at primary tumor resection. Whole RNA obtained from tumor, nontumor lung or frozen PBMC underwent sequencing without sorting. TCRdb called the 5' RACE reads again in MiXCR, with one record for every CDR3 protein. Here the sample spans 95,000 or so distinct CDR3 sequences, over 8.5% being singletons. This specimen was PBMCs, taken at surgery. This receptor was obtained from a male donor with early-stage non-small cell lung cancer. The gene calls are TRBV6-6 and TRBJ2-5; D is possibly TRBD2 (5 bases). Here the CDR3 DNA reads TGTGCCAGCAGCCCGGGGAGCCCAGAGACCCAGTACTTC. This gives the protein CASSPGSPETQYF.